The 24 T cell receptor beta chains below all came from one sample that was sequenced in a study of early T cells in non-severe SARS-CoV-2 infection. TCRdb independently ran MiXCR on the 5' RACE reads; one entry per CDR3 protein. The table lists just over 70,000 distinct CDR3 sequences, around 13% of them singletons. Sequencing used whole blood. The receptors here all came from an adult who was a healthcare worker with PCR-confirmed SARS-CoV-2 infection or an uninfected control (not recorded which).

V and J are TRBV7-9 and TRBJ2-7; D unclear. CDR1 and CDR2 (germline): SEHNR, FQNEAQ (reference sequence). The V gene lost 5 bases and the J gene lost 6 bases, with 8 bases spanning the gap. CDR3 size: 11 residues. This chain's CDR3 is CASSRWGEQYF. CDR3 DNA sequence: TGTGCCAGCAGCCGGTGGGGCGAGCAGTACTTC. The whole variable domain, filled in from reference TRBV7-9 and TRBJ2-7, reads DTGVSQNPRHKITKRGQNVTFRCDPISEHNRLYWYRQTLGQGPEFLTYFQNEAQLEKSRLLSDRFSAERPKGSFSTLEIQRTEQGDSAMYLCASSRWGEQYFGPGTRLTVT.

This clonotype was found a few times. The rearrangement uses TRBV2 and TRBJ1-1, with D perhaps TRBD1 (5 bases). The length of the CDR3 is 12 residues. From germline, CDR1 is SNHLY and CDR2 FYNNEI. The ends were cut back, 10 bases at V and 4 bases at J, with 13 bases in the middle. The DNA for the CDR3 is TGTGCCAAAAGGGGTTCGGCCACTGAAGCTTTCTTT. It codes for CAKRGSATEAFF.

This clonotype was observed at least ten times. The genes are TRBV15 and TRBJ2-7, with 7 bases matching TRBD1. This CDR3 contains 15 residues. CDR1 and CDR2 from the germline V gene are LNHNV and YYDKDF (reference sequence). V lost 5 bases to trimming and J lost 0 bases; unmatched junction nucleotides: 7. CDR3 nucleotides: TGTGCCACCAGCCCCCGACAGGGAACCTCCTACGAGCAGTACTTC. It codes for CATSPRQGTSYEQYF.

This chain links TRBV28 with TRBJ2-2; possible D gene TRBD1, 6 bases. V lost 5 bases to trimming and J lost 6 bases, with 13 bases between them. The CDR3 is 14 amino acids. Germline V lookup: CDR1 MDHEN, CDR2 SYDVKM. The CDR3 here is CASSPQGSAGELFF. CDR3 coding DNA: TGTGCCAGCAGTCCCCAGGGGAGCGCCGGGGAGCTGTTTTTT.

Many counts were recorded for this clonotype. This sequence joins TRBV27 and TRBJ2-6; D may be TRBD2 (5 bases). The germline gives CDR1 MNHEY, CDR2 SMNVEV (reference sequence). The CDR3 sequence is 16 residues long. Trimming took off 6 bases at V and 3 bases at J, with 15 bases between the two ends. Here the CDR3 DNA reads TGTGCCAGCAGCCCACTACGGACTGGTGGGGCCAACGTCCTGACTTTC. As protein: CASSPLRTGGANVLTF.

The chain is built from TRBV6-2 or TRBV6-3 and TRBJ2-2; 9 bases line up with TRBD1. This CDR3 is 14 amino acids long. Trimming removed 6 bases from V and 3 bases from J; junction bases left unmatched: 2. The V gene's germline CDR1 is MNHEY and CDR2 SVGEGT. Here the CDR3 reads CASRGDRDTGELFF. The CDR3 DNA sequence: TGTGCCAGCAGGGGGGACAGGGACACCGGGGAGCTGTTTTTT.

This clonotype was seen ten or more times. The CDR3 sequence: CASSDRATEAFF. CDR3 DNA: TGTGCCAGCAGCGACAGGGCCACTGAAGCTTTCTTT. This chain joins TRBV12-3 or TRBV12-4 and TRBJ1-1; the match to TRBD1 covers 7 bases. V shed 6 bases and J 4 bases; nucleotides not matched to a gene: 2. This CDR3 has 12 residues.

Ten or more counts support this clonotype. The genes are TRBV5-1 and TRBJ2-5; TRBD1 matches at 8 bases. The CDR3 contains 15 residues. Trimming at V came to 2 bases and at J to 3 bases, leaving 6 bases not matched to a gene. Germline-derived CDR1 and CDR2 are SGHRS and YFSETQ. Here the CDR3 reads CASSLLTTGEETQYF. The CDR3 DNA follows: TGCGCCAGCAGCTTACTAACGACAGGGGAAGAGACCCAGTACTTC.

This clonotype was seen ten or more times. The chain recombines TRBV7-9 with TRBJ2-1; 12 bases match TRBD2. Trimming removed 4 bases from V and 4 bases from J; junction bases left unmatched: 8. The CDR3 is 17 amino acids. Germline lookup yields CDR1 SEHNR and CDR2 FQNEAQ (reference sequence). The chain's CDR3 is CASSSTQGLAGYNEQFF. The CDR3 DNA follows: TGTGCCAGCAGCTCGACCCAAGGACTAGCGGGGTACAATGAGCAGTTCTTC. Based on the CDR3 plus reference TRBV7-9 and TRBJ2-1, the full variable domain is DTGVSQNPRHKITKRGQNVTFRCDPISEHNRLYWYRQTLGQGPEFLTYFQNEAQLEKSRLLSDRFSAERPKGSFSTLEIQRTEQGDSAMYLCASSSTQGLAGYNEQFFGPGTRLTVL.

This clonotype was found many times. The chain joins TRBV19 to TRBJ1-4, with 7 positions matching TRBD1. V dropped 5 bases and J dropped 0; count of bases not matched to a gene: 15. Germline V gene data show CDR1 as LNHDA and CDR2 as SQIVND (reference sequence). The CDR3 runs 19 residues. The CDR3 region has the DNA TGTGCCAGTAGTGACCCCTCACGGGACAGCAGCTCAACTAATGAAAAACTGTTTTTT. Translating gives CASSDPSRDSSSTNEKLFF.

The gene calls are TRBV20-1 and TRBJ2-1; D ambiguous. The germline V gene encodes CDR1 DFQATT and CDR2 SNEGSKA (reference sequence). The CDR3 length is 15 residues. The V gene lost 3 bases and the J gene lost 3 bases, with 15 bases spanning the gap. CDR3 DNA: TGCAGTGCTAGTATCGTGTTGGGCGGCTACAATGAGCAGTTCTTC. Its protein is CSASIVLGGYNEQFF.

This clonotype was observed many times. This rearrangement joins TRBV20-1 to TRBJ1-1; D is undetermined. The CDR3 is 11 amino acids. Germline CDR1 and CDR2: DFQATT and SNEGSKA (reference sequence). Trimming took off 2 bases at V and 5 bases at J, with 6 bases between the two ends. The chain's CDR3 is CSARRMTEAFF. The CDR3 DNA reads as TGCAGTGCTAGAAGGATGACTGAAGCTTTCTTT.

This clonotype was observed many times. V and J are TRBV28 and TRBJ2-7; D is unclear. This CDR3 region has 14 residues. Trimming pared 5 bases from V and 2 bases from J, leaving 13 bases between. Germline loops: CDR1 MDHEN, CDR2 SYDVKM. The CDR3 is CASSPRRPTYEQYF. The CDR3 bases are TGTGCCAGCAGTCCCCGCCGACCCACCTACGAGCAGTACTTC.

This clonotype was seen more than once but under ten times. The chain is built from TRBV20-1 and TRBJ1-2; TRBD1 agrees at 8 bases. CDR1 and CDR2 (germline): DFQATT, SNEGSKA (reference sequence). The CDR3 covers 14 residues. With 3 bases clipped from V and 2 bases from J, the junction kept 5 bases outside the gene matches. CDR3 DNA sequence: TGCAGTGCTAGTACAGGGGGGGGAAACTATGGCTACACCTTC. As protein: CSASTGGGNYGYTF.

This clonotype appeared many times. The chain employs TRBV12-5 and TRBJ2-7; the D is unclear. The length of the CDR3 is 12 residues. Germline V gene lookup returns CDR1 LGHNT and CDR2 FRNRAP. With 5 bases removed from V and 5 bases from J, the gap between germline ends came to 10 bases. The CDR3 region is CASGPRQHEQYF. The CDR3 DNA sequence: TGTGCTAGTGGTCCTCGTCAACACGAGCAGTACTTC.

Remarks on this clonotype: Being one base from a much bigger clone, this may be a read error. V usage is TRBV29-1 and J usage is TRBJ2-1, with 7 bases fitting TRBD2. V shed 8 bases, J shed 8 bases, and the junction held 9 bases outside the gene matches. CDR1 is SQVTM and CDR2 is ANQGSEA in the germline V gene. CDR3 length equals 12 residues. CDR3 region: CSIVQGGDEQFF. CDR3 coding DNA: TGCAGCATTGTCCAGGGAGGGGATGAGCAGTTCTTC.

The rearrangement links TRBV29-1 to TRBJ2-3; the D gene could be TRBD1 or TRBD2 (5 bases each). Germline V gene sequence: CDR1 SQVTM, CDR2 ANQGSEA. V lost 6 bases and J lost 0, with 7 bases in between. The CDR3 is 12 amino acids. The CDR3 sequence: CSVGDSTDTQYF. CDR3 in DNA: TGCAGCGTCGGGGACAGCACAGATACGCAGTATTTT.

This clonotype was detected many times. The rearrangement uses TRBV12-3 or TRBV12-4 and TRBJ2-3, with 8 bases identical to TRBD2. The trim removed 6 bases at V and 6 bases at J, leaving 8 bases unmatched. The CDR3 loop spans 14 amino acids. CDR3 sequence reads: CASRPPGGRDTQYF. The DNA for the CDR3 is TGTGCCAGCAGGCCCCCGGGAGGGCGGGATACGCAGTATTTT.

The chain recombines TRBV5-6 with TRBJ1-5; D is possibly TRBD1 (5 bases). Germline V gene lookup returns CDR1 SGHDT and CDR2 YYEEEE. Deletions cut 4 bases from V and 5 bases from J, with 10 bases between. The CDR3 has 13 residues. This CDR3 is CASSEGVHQPQHF. DNA for the CDR3: TGTGCCAGCAGCGAAGGGGTGCATCAGCCCCAGCATTTT.

This clonotype was observed at least ten times. V and J are TRBV7-9 and TRBJ1-2; D perhaps matches TRBD1 (5 bases). V lost 1 base to trimming and J lost 5 bases, with 11 bases between them. Germline CDR1 and CDR2: SEHNR and FQNEAQ (reference sequence). The CDR3 is 14 amino acids. CDR3 in amino acids: CASSLERGFYGYTF. The CDR3 DNA sequence: TGTGCCAGCAGCTTAGAAAGGGGTTTTTATGGCTACACCTTC. The full variable domain, in which reference TRBV7-9 and TRBJ1-2 provide the parts outside the CDR3, is DTGVSQNPRHKITKRGQNVTFRCDPISEHNRLYWYRQTLGQGPEFLTYFQNEAQLEKSRLLSDRFSAERPKGSFSTLEIQRTEQGDSAMYLCASSLERGFYGYTFGSGTRLTVV.

This clonotype was counted many times. The chain uses TRBV7-9 and TRBJ2-4; possibly TRBD2 for D (6 bases). This CDR3 is 15 amino acids long. The V end lost 1 base, the J end lost 6 bases, and 13 bases lay between the germline ends. Germline V lookup: CDR1 SEHNR, CDR2 FQNEAQ (reference sequence). CDR3 region: CASSLDSGRTNIQYF. In DNA form, the CDR3 reads TGTGCCAGCAGCTTAGACTCAGGGAGGACAAACATTCAGTACTTC.

The rearrangement links TRBV20-1 to TRBJ2-5; 9 bases are shared with TRBD2. The V gene's germline CDR1 is DFQATT and CDR2 SNEGSKA (reference sequence). The CDR3 is 15 amino acids. The ends lost 4 bases at V and 5 bases at J; junction bases unmatched: 11. The CDR3 protein is CSAMPLAGTGETQYF. Written as DNA, the CDR3 is TGCAGTGCTATGCCCCTAGCGGGAACTGGGGAGACCCAGTACTTC.

This clonotype was seen repeatedly, ten times or more. The chain links TRBV12-3 or TRBV12-4 to TRBJ1-1, with D maybe TRBD1 (5 bases). Trimming pared 5 bases from V and 8 bases from J, leaving 21 bases between. This CDR3 region has 15 residues. The CDR3 spells CASSGVGKGSLEAFF. CDR3 DNA: TGTGCCAGCAGTGGGGTTGGAAAGGGGTCTCTCGAAGCTTTCTTT.

The sample holds many counts of this clonotype. The J gene is TRBJ2-1, the V gene TRBV7-6; 12 bases are a match to TRBD2. Losses at the gene ends were 4 bases for V and 4 bases for J; bases not matched to a gene: 2. This CDR3 is 15 amino acids long. CDR1 is SGHVS, CDR2 FNYEAQ, per germline. Here the CDR3 DNA reads TGTGCCAGCAGCTCCCTAGCGGGAGGGTACAATGAGCAGTTCTTC. Protein sequence: CASSSLAGGYNEQFF.